The next 18 T cell receptor beta chains were all read from a single sample in a study of spatial heterogeneity in lung cancer. TCRdb redid the calling of the 5' RACE reads with MiXCR, one entry per CDR3 protein. This sample yields around 7,000 distinct CDR3 sequences, of which roughly 7% are seen a single time; roughly 80% belongs to the top ten. Time point meaning: sample taken at primary tumor resection. The input material, whole RNA from tumor, nontumor lung or frozen PBMC, was sequenced unsorted. The input for sequencing was PBMCs, taken at surgery. These receptor sequences come from a male donor with early-stage non-small cell lung cancer.

This clonotype occurred many times. A library prepared for alpha chains yielded this beta chain as an off-target read; its size is of little meaning. The chain carries TRBV28 and TRBJ1-5; 10 bases map to TRBD1. From germline, CDR1 is MDHEN and CDR2 SYDVKM. The ends lost 10 bases at V and 5 bases at J; junction bases unmatched: 2. CDR3 length equals 12 residues. CDR3 in DNA: TGTGCCACCGGGACAGGGGATCAGCCCCAGCATTTT. It encodes CATGTGDQPQHF.

By share, this clonotype ranks as medium-sized. The library was prepared for alpha chains; this beta chain is a stray read, so its frequency means little. V and J are TRBV29-1 and TRBJ2-3; 12 nucleotides match TRBD1. The V gene end was trimmed by 6 bases and the J gene end by 11 bases; junction bases not matched to a gene: 12. The CDR3 extends over 14 amino acids. The germline CDR1 and CDR2 sequences are SQVTM and ANQGSEA. CDR3 sequence: CSVAGTGGLVVQYF. As DNA, the CDR3 is TGCAGCGTGGCCGGGACAGGGGGCCTAGTCGTGCAGTATTTT.

This clonotype showed up many times. This beta chain is off target for a library built for alpha chains, so its abundance means little. The chain links TRBV28 to TRBJ1-2; D unresolved. V was trimmed by 4 bases and J by 5 bases, leaving 8 bases between them. The CDR3 totals 12 residues. The germline V gene has CDR1 MDHEN and CDR2 SYDVKM. The CDR3 DNA reads TGTGCCAGCAGTTCCCCGACATATGGCTACACCTTC. Its protein product is CASSSPTYGYTF.

This clonotype was detected ten times or more. Because this beta chain is a stray read in a library intended to capture alpha chains, its abundance should not be given much weight. The V gene is TRBV9, the J gene TRBJ2-6; TRBD2 is a possible D gene (6 bases). Germline V gene lookup returns CDR1 SGDLS and CDR2 YYNGEE. This CDR3 has 15 residues. The V end was cut by 3 bases, the J end by 0 bases, with 7 bases between. Written as DNA, the CDR3 is TGTGCCAGCAGCGCTAGCGCCTCTGGGGCCAACGTCCTGACTTTC. Residues: CASSASASGANVLTF.

By its share, this clonotype is medium-sized (0.01 to 0.1%). Being off target in a library aimed at alpha chains, this beta chain has a size of little meaning. The chain is built from TRBV13 and TRBJ2-5, with D unclear. V lost 0 bases and J lost 1, with 9 bases in between. The CDR3 covers 15 residues. Germline assignment: CDR1 PRHDT and CDR2 FYEKMQ (reference sequence). Written as DNA, the CDR3 is TGTGCCAGCAGCTTAGGGGACCCTCTCCAAGAGACCCAGTACTTC. It codes for CASSLGDPLQETQYF.

This clonotype was picked up many times. The library was designed around alpha chains, so this beta chain is a stray read whose abundance carries little weight. V and J are TRBV29-1 and TRBJ2-2; 9 bases are a match to TRBD1. The CDR3 is 14 residues long. The trim removed 2 bases at V and 8 bases at J, leaving 6 bases unmatched. The germline CDR1 and CDR2 sequences are SQVTM and ANQGSEA. The DNA of the CDR3 is TGCAGCGTTGAAAGGACAGGGGTCTTGGGGGAGCTGTTTTTT. It yields the protein CSVERTGVLGELFF.

Ten or more counts support this clonotype. Because this beta chain is a stray read in a library intended to capture alpha chains, its abundance should not be given much weight. The V gene is TRBV5-1, the J gene TRBJ2-2; D perhaps matches TRBD2 (5 bases). This CDR3 region has 16 residues. V lost 3 bases, J lost 5 bases, and 17 bases lay in between. The germline V gene has CDR1 SGHRS and CDR2 YFSETQ. The CDR3 coding sequence is TGCGCCAGCAGCTCGTTGGGAGCTGTGGAGACCGGGGAGCTGTTTTTT. Its protein is CASSSLGAVETGELFF.

This clonotype showed up many times. A library made for alpha chains picked up this beta chain off target, so its size means little. The chain carries TRBV7-2 and TRBJ1-1; D remains ambiguous. Trimming pared 5 bases from V and 0 bases from J, leaving 10 bases between. CDR1 SGHTA and CDR2 FQGNSA come from the germline V gene. The CDR3 consists of 14 residues. The CDR3 DNA sequence: TGTGCCAGCAGCCTTGGACGGGTGAACACTGAAGCTTTCTTT. Amino acids: CASSLGRVNTEAFF.

As concerns this clonotype: With the library built for alpha chains, this beta chain is off target and its frequency is not meaningful. This rearrangement joins TRBV20-1 to TRBJ1-6, with a tentative D call TRBD1 (6 bases). In germline, CDR1 is DFQATT, CDR2 SNEGSKA (reference sequence). CDR3 size: 15 residues. Trimming took 6 bases from V and 5 from J, leaving 17 bases between them. The CDR3 DNA follows: TGCAGTGCAGCTCTCCCCCCAGGGGATAATTCACCCCTCCACTTT. Translated, it gives CSAALPPGDNSPLHF.

The sample holds many counts of this clonotype. This beta chain was picked up by a library intended for alpha chains and is off target, so its count carries little meaning. V is TRBV7-9 and J is TRBJ2-7; 11 nucleotides agree with TRBD2. The germline V gene has CDR1 SEHNR and CDR2 FQNEAQ (reference sequence). After removal of 6 bases from V and 2 bases from J, the junction contained 6 bases not matched to a gene. The CDR3 is 15 amino acids. The CDR3 protein is CASRPGTSGTYEQYF. The CDR3 DNA reads as TGTGCCAGCAGACCAGGGACTAGCGGCACCTACGAGCAGTACTTC.

This clonotype was recorded at least ten times. Being off target in a library aimed at alpha chains, this beta chain has a size of little meaning. The chain has TRBV28 and TRBJ2-1, with a weak D call TRBD1 (6 bases). This CDR3 has 15 residues. Looked up from germline, CDR1 is MDHEN and CDR2 is SYDVKM. The V end was cut by 6 bases, the J end by 3 bases, with 15 bases between. The CDR3: CASRGMGDNYNEQFF. Written as DNA, the CDR3 is TGTGCCAGCAGGGGCATGGGGGACAACTACAATGAGCAGTTCTTC. Based on the CDR3 plus reference TRBV28 and TRBJ2-1, the full variable domain is DVKVTQSSRYLVKRTGEKVFLECVQDMDHENMFWYRQDPGLGLRLIYFSYDVKMKEKGDIPEGYSVSREKKERFSLILESASTNQTSMYLCASRGMGDNYNEQFFGPGTRLTVL.

This clonotype was found many times. A library prepared for alpha chains yielded this beta chain as an off-target read; its size is of little meaning. V and J are TRBV7-9 and TRBJ1-1, with D perhaps TRBD1 (6 bases). Between the trimmed V and J ends, which lost 5 bases and 1 base, there was a span of 11 bases. CDR3 length equals 14 residues. Germline CDR1 SEHNR, CDR2 FQNEAQ (reference sequence). CDR3 sequence: CASSGATGNTEAFF. The CDR3 DNA sequence: TGTGCCAGCAGCGGAGCGACAGGGAACACTGAAGCTTTCTTT.

This clonotype was seen at least ten times. This beta chain came through as a stray read in a library set up for alpha chains, and its size says little. In DNA, the CDR3 is TGCGCCAGCAGCTTGGATGTCGTAGCCGCAGATACGCAGTATTTT. Amino acid sequence: CASSLDVVAADTQYF. This sequence joins TRBV5-1 and TRBJ2-3; no reliable D call. The CDR3 is made up of 15 amino acids. The germline V gene has CDR1 SGHRS and CDR2 YFSETQ. Between the trimmed V and J ends, which lost 0 bases and 4 bases, there was a span of 12 bases.

This clonotype has at least ten counts. For a library built for alpha chains, this beta chain is a stray read; little rests on its size. The V call is TRBV9, the J call TRBJ1-2, with D possibly being TRBD1 (5 bases). The germline V and J ends were trimmed by 4 bases and 4 bases, with 14 bases remaining between them. This CDR3 is built from 14 residues. Germline CDR1 is SGDLS and CDR2 is YYNGEE. The CDR3 spells CASSSQVRVYGYTF. The CDR3 nucleotides are TGTGCCAGCAGCTCACAGGTGCGCGTCTATGGCTACACCTTC.

This clonotype was observed many times. This beta chain is a stray sequence in a library constructed for alpha chains; its clone size is not meaningful. The J gene is TRBJ2-5, the V gene TRBV2; no definite D call. Germline CDR1 reads SNHLY; CDR2 reads FYNNEI. The ends were cut back, 2 bases at V and 7 bases at J, with 11 bases in the middle. The CDR3 runs to 13 residues. This CDR3 is CASSESPRVTQYF. The CDR3 nucleotides are TGTGCCAGCAGTGAATCCCCCCGCGTGACCCAGTACTTC.

This clonotype was counted ten times or more. Found in a library prepared for alpha chains, this beta chain is an off-target read, and its abundance has little meaning. The chain joins TRBV11-2 to TRBJ1-1; D not resolved. V gave up 1 base and J gave up 3 bases, with 6 bases separating them. CDR1 and CDR2 (germline): SGHAT, FQNNGV. The CDR3 contains 13 residues. CDR3 nucleotides: TGTGCCAGCAGCTTAGGGGCCGACACTGAAGCTTTCTTT. Translating gives CASSLGADTEAFF.

The sample holds many counts of this clonotype. This beta chain is an off-target read within a library intended for alpha chains, so its frequency means little. This chain joins TRBV18 and TRBJ1-5; D might be TRBD1 (5 bases). The CDR3 consists of 13 residues. V was cut by 3 bases and J by 5 bases, with 8 bases left in between. In germline, CDR1 is KGHSH, CDR2 LQKENI. The CDR3 DNA follows: TGTGCCAGCTCACCCGACAGAGATCAGCCCCAGCATTTT. It specifies CASSPDRDQPQHF.

This clonotype has more than one count but fewer than ten. This beta chain is a stray read from a library made for alpha chains; its abundance is not meaningful. This chain joins TRBV11-2 and TRBJ1-6; no clear D gene. This CDR3 has 12 amino acids. Germline V gene data show CDR1 as SGHAT and CDR2 as FQNNGV. V was cut by 5 bases and J by 9 bases, with 8 bases left in between. CDR3 DNA: TGTGCCAGCAGCCCCGGCAGTTCACCCCTCCACTTT. Translating it yields CASSPGSSPLHF.